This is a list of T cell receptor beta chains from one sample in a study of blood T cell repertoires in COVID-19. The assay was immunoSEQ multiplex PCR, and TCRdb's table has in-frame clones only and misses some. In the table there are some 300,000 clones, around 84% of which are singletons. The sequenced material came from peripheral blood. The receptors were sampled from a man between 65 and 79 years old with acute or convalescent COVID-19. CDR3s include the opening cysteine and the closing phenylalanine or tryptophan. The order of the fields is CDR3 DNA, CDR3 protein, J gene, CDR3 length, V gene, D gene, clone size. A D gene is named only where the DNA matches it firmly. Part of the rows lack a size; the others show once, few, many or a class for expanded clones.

TGCGCCAGCAGCTTGGGAAGCGGGAGGGCCCCAGATACGCAGTATTTT | CASSLGSGRAPDTQYF | TRBJ2-3 | 16 | TRBV5-1 | TRBD2 | -
TGTGCCTGGAGGGCTAGCGGGAGGGCCCTTTCCCGAGTTGAGCAGTTCTTC | CAWRASGRALSRVEQFF | TRBJ2-1 | 17 | TRBV30 | TRBD2 | -
TGCGCCAGCAGCCGACTAGCGGGAGGGTACAATGAGCAGTTCTTC | CASSRLAGGYNEQFF | TRBJ2-1 | 15 | TRBV4-1 | TRBD2 | few
TGTGCCAGCAGCCCACCGACAGGGCGGAATTCACCCCTCCACTTT | CASSPPTGRNSPLHF | TRBJ1-6 | 15 | TRBV7-9 | TRBD1 | -
TGTGCCAGCAGCCTCCTCCAAGAGACCCAGTACTTC | CASSLLQETQYF | TRBJ2-5 | 12 | TRBV14 | - | once
TGTGCCAGCAGCCTCATTCCGAACACTGAAGCTTTCTTT | CASSLIPNTEAFF | TRBJ1-1 | 13 | TRBV6-2/TRBV6-3 | - | -
TGTGCCAGCTCTCCAGGGTCGGATGAAAAACTGTTTTTT | CASSPGSDEKLFF | TRBJ1-4 | 13 | TRBV7-3 | - | -
TGTGCCAGCAGTTTATCTGGGGGGGGAAATAGCAATCAGCCCCAGCATTTT | CASSLSGGGNSNQPQHF | TRBJ1-5 | 17 | TRBV28 | - | once
TGTGCCAGCAGGTATACGGGACAGAGATACAATGAGCAGTTCTTC | CASRYTGQRYNEQFF | TRBJ2-1 | 15 | TRBV6-5 | TRBD1 | -
TGCGCCAGCAGCCAGCCGGGACTTAAAGATACGCAGTATTTT | CASSQPGLKDTQYF | TRBJ2-3 | 14 | TRBV4-1 | - | -
TGTGCCAGCAGCGACAGACCCTACGAGCAGTACTTC | CASSDRPYEQYF | TRBJ2-7 | 12 | TRBV28 | - | -
TGTGCCAGCAGCTTGGGACTTTACAATGAGCAGTTCTTC | CASSLGLYNEQFF | TRBJ2-1 | 13 | TRBV11-2 | - | once
TGTGCCAGCAGCTTAGGGGGGACTAGCGGCACAGATACGCAGTATTTT | CASSLGGTSGTDTQYF | TRBJ2-3 | 16 | TRBV7-2 | TRBD2 | once
TGTGCCACCAAGCCACAGGGGGCGCGTACTGAAGCTTTCTTT | CATKPQGARTEAFF | TRBJ1-1 | 14 | TRBV15 | TRBD1 | -
TGCAGCGTTGAAGATTTTGTGGGGGGACAGGGGCGAAGTAACTATGGCTACACCTTC | CSVEDFVGGQGRSNYGYTF | TRBJ1-2 | 19 | TRBV29-1 | TRBD1 | -
TGTGCCAGCCGAGACAGGGCCCCGGGCCAGTACTTC | CASRDRAPGQYF | TRBJ2-5 | 12 | TRBV2 | TRBD1 | -
TGTGCCAGCAGCTTGAAGCAGGGGGAATACTATGGCTACACCTTC | CASSLKQGEYYGYTF | TRBJ1-2 | 15 | TRBV5-6 | TRBD1 | -
TGTGCCAGCATGGACTTGTACCAAGAGACCCAGTACTTC | CASMDLYQETQYF | TRBJ2-5 | 13 | TRBV6-5 | - | -
TGTGCCAGCAGTGAACTCATAGGGGGCAGATATGGCTACACCTTC | CASSELIGGRYGYTF | TRBJ1-2 | 15 | TRBV2 | TRBD1 | once
TGTGCCAGCAGTTCCCCTCCGGCTAGCGGGCAATTC | CASSSPPASGQF | TRBJ2-7 | 12 | TRBV28 | TRBD2 | -
TGTGCGGGAGGCGCCACTAACTATGGCTACACCTTC | CAGGATNYGYTF | TRBJ1-2 | 12 | TRBV2 | - | -
TGTGCCAGCAGTGAATCCCAGGGATACTACAATGAGCAGTTCTTC | CASSESQGYYNEQFF | TRBJ2-1 | 15 | TRBV6-1 | - | once
TGTGCCAGCTCACGGACTAGCGGGGCCAATGAGCAGTTCTTC | CASSRTSGANEQFF | TRBJ2-1 | 14 | TRBV18 | TRBD2 | -
TGTGCCAGCAGCTTAGGCCTACCGGGGGGAGAGCAGTACTTC | CASSLGLPGGEQYF | TRBJ2-7 | 14 | TRBV7-9 | TRBD2 | -
TGCGCCAGCAGCCAAGATGCGGTGATGAACACTGAAGCTTTCTTT | CASSQDAVMNTEAFF | TRBJ1-1 | 15 | TRBV4-1 | - | -
TGTGCCAGCAGCAACGGACAGGGGAGGGGGAATTACGAGCAGTACTTC | CASSNGQGRGNYEQYF | TRBJ2-7 | 16 | TRBV5-6 | TRBD1 | -
TGCGCCAGCAGCGTAACAGGGGTCACTGAAGCTTTCTTT | CASSVTGVTEAFF | TRBJ1-1 | 13 | TRBV5-1 | TRBD1 | -
TGTGCCAGCAGCCAAGTGGGGGGACTCCACTCTGGAAACACCATATATTTT | CASSQVGGLHSGNTIYF | TRBJ1-3 | 17 | TRBV4-2 | - | -
TGTGCCACCCTGAGGACATACGAGGATGAGCAGTTCTTC | CATLRTYEDEQFF | TRBJ2-1 | 13 | TRBV10-3 | - | -
TGTGCCAGCACCAGGGGGTACTTGCGTGATGAAAAACTGTTTTTT | CASTRGYLRDEKLFF | TRBJ1-4 | 15 | TRBV2 | TRBD1 | -
TGTGCCAGCAGCTTCAATGGGCCCGACTTC | CASSFNGPDF | TRBJ1-2 | 10 | TRBV7-9 | - | -
TGTGCCAGCAGCTCGGCGGGACTAGGGCCGAATGAGCAGTTCTTC | CASSSAGLGPNEQFF | TRBJ2-1 | 15 | TRBV5-4 | TRBD2 | -
TGTGCCAGTAGTCCGGGAACGGACGAGCAGTACTTC | CASSPGTDEQYF | TRBJ2-7 | 12 | TRBV19 | - | -
TGTGCCAGCAGCGAGCCTGGAAACACCATATATTTT | CASSEPGNTIYF | TRBJ1-3 | 12 | TRBV5-4 | - | -
TGTGCCAGCAGCTTAGGGGACAGTAGCAATCAGCCCCAGCATTTT | CASSLGDSSNQPQHF | TRBJ1-5 | 15 | TRBV7-9 | TRBD1 | -
TGTGCCAGCAGCTTAAACGGGGAAGAGACCCAGTACTTC | CASSLNGEETQYF | TRBJ2-5 | 13 | TRBV11-3 | - | -
TGTGCCAGCAGTTCTGGGGACAGTTCCACTGAAGCTTTCTTT | CASSSGDSSTEAFF | TRBJ1-1 | 14 | TRBV28 | TRBD1 | -
TGCAGTGCTACTGAAAGGGACAGGGTGATTAATGAGCAGTTCTTC | CSATERDRVINEQFF | TRBJ2-1 | 15 | TRBV20-1 | TRBD1 | -
TGTGCCAGCAGGTCTACAGGGGGAGATACGCAGTATTTT | CASRSTGGDTQYF | TRBJ2-3 | 13 | TRBV7-2 | TRBD1 | -
TGTGCCAGCAGTTCCCTTCTTGGCGCGGCGGAAAAACTGTTTTTT | CASSSLLGAAEKLFF | TRBJ1-4 | 15 | TRBV2 | - | -
TGTGCCAGTAGCTGGGACAGGCCAAGCTCTGGAAACACCATATATTTT | CASSWDRPSSGNTIYF | TRBJ1-3 | 16 | TRBV19 | TRBD1 | -
TGTGCCAGCAGTTACCCGACTAGCGGGACCTACGAGCAGTACTTC | CASSYPTSGTYEQYF | TRBJ2-7 | 15 | TRBV6-2/TRBV6-3 | TRBD2 | -
TGTGCCAGCAGTATACTGGGGGGGCCCTACGAGCAGTACTTC | CASSILGGPYEQYF | TRBJ2-7 | 14 | TRBV28 | - | -
TGTGCCAGCAGCCTGGGACAGTCGGAGTTCTTC | CASSLGQSEFF | TRBJ2-1 | 11 | TRBV5-6 | TRBD1 | -
TGTGCCACTTCCGCCGGGACAGGGATGCTATCCCTCCACTTT | CATSAGTGMLSLHF | TRBJ1-6 | 14 | TRBV6-5 | TRBD1 | -
TGTGCCAGCAGCGCGATTCAGGGGACCCAGTACTTC | CASSAIQGTQYF | TRBJ2-5 | 12 | TRBV9 | - | -
TGTGCCTGGGCCATGAGCGGGGGTCAAGAGACCCAGTACTTC | CAWAMSGGQETQYF | TRBJ2-5 | 14 | TRBV30 | TRBD2 | -
TGTGCCAGCAGTCGGGACAGAGAGTTTGGAAACACCATATATTTT | CASSRDREFGNTIYF | TRBJ1-3 | 15 | TRBV27 | TRBD1 | -
TGTGCCAGCAACCTCAGGGGGACGTCGGGCTACACCTTC | CASNLRGTSGYTF | TRBJ1-2 | 13 | TRBV5-8 | TRBD1 | once
TGCGCCAGCAGTCCTCATCGGGAGCGGACCTACGAGCAGTACTTC | CASSPHRERTYEQYF | TRBJ2-7 | 15 | TRBV23-1 | - | -
TGTGCCAGCAGTTTGGGCCTTAGCAATCAGCCCCAGCATTTT | CASSLGLSNQPQHF | TRBJ1-5 | 14 | TRBV28 | - | few
TGTGCCAGCAGTAGCAGGGACGAGCAGTACTTC | CASSSRDEQYF | TRBJ2-7 | 11 | TRBV27 | - | few